The TCR beta chain under discussion was sequenced for a study of OX40 agonist ivuxolimab in advanced cancers. Study-level findings and limits: Clonal expansion was seen in CD4+ and CD8+ blood T cells by week 6 at 0.1 to 3.0 mg/kg.

The CDR3 covers 14 residues. V shed 1 base and J shed 4 bases, with 11 bases lying between them. Per germline, CDR1 SGHDT and CDR2 YYEEEE. This clone came up a few times. Its antigen is undetermined. Sequenced by immunoSEQ multiplex PCR; TCRdb stores in-frame clones only, minus some. Of about 62,000 clones listed, 79% were seen once; the top ten hold approximately 10%. Sequencing was performed on CD4+ or CD8+ T cells sorted from blood, taken in a trial of the OX40 agonist ivuxolimab. The chain uses TRBV5-6 and TRBJ2-5; the D gene is possibly TRBD1 (5 bases). The TCR comes from an adult with an advanced solid tumor such as melanoma, head and neck, liver or kidney cancer. CDR3 DNA: TGTGCCAGCAGCTTGCGACAGCCCCCAGAGACCCAGTACTTC. It encodes CASSLRQPPETQYF.